This TCR beta chain comes out of a study of OX40 agonist ivuxolimab in advanced cancers. Per the germline V gene, CDR1 is MNHEY and CDR2 is SVGAGI. This CDR3 comprises 14 residues. Trimming removed 5 bases from V and 0 bases from J, with 10 bases in between. A word on this clone: Its antigen is not known.

Study-level points and caveats: Clonal expansion from baseline to week 6 occurred in both CD4+ and CD8+ T cells.

Repertoires were generated with immunoSEQ multiplex PCR, while TCRdb's copy carries only in-frame clones and drops some. Among about 60,000 clones, about 91% were seen once, and the ten largest hold around 1.7%. Specimen: CD4+ or CD8+ T cells sorted from blood, collected in a trial of the OX40 agonist ivuxolimab. This receptor was obtained from an adult with an advanced solid tumor such as melanoma, head and neck, liver or kidney cancer. The rearrangement links TRBV6-5 to TRBJ2-5; D is perhaps TRBD2 (6 bases). The CDR3 bases are TGTGCCAGCAGTAAGGGACTGCACCAAGAGACCCAGTACTTC. It is translated as CASSKGLHQETQYF.